The following is a TCR beta chain sequence with its context. The data originate from a study of CD8 T cells in Susac syndrome. Random hexamers were used to reverse transcribe an amount of about 0.45 to 1 ug RNA. From the immunoSEQ multiplex PCR reads, TCRdb called clonotypes with MiXCR, one entry per CDR3 protein. The sample comprises around 99,000 distinct CDR3 sequences, around 95% of which are singletons, and approximately 0.092% rests with the top ten. The CDR3 totals 18 residues. Germline loops: CDR1 DFQATT, CDR2 SNEGSKA (reference sequence). V trimming: 0 bases; J trimming: 2 bases; junction bases outside the gene matches: 10.

This TCR was sampled from a human donor in good health. The chain is built from TRBV20-1 and TRBJ1-5; 10 bases are shared with TRBD1. The specimen sequenced was CD4+ T cells from PBMCs. DNA of the CDR3: TGCAGTGCTAGAGACCCGAGACAGGGGGCGGTGGGCAATCAGCCCCAGCATTTT. This translates into CSARDPRQGAVGNQPQHF.